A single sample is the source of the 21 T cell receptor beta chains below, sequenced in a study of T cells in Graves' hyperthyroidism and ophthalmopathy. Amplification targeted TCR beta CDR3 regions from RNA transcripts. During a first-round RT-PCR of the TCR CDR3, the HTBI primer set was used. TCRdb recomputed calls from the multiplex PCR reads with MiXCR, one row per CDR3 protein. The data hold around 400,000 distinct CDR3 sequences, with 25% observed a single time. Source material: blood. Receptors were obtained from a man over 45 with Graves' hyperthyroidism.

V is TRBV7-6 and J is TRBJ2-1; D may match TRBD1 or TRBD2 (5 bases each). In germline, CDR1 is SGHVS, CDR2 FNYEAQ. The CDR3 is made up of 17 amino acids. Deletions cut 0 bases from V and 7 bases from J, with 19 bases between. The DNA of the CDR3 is TGTGCCAGCAGCTTAGCTGTGGGGAGCGGAGAGGGGAATGAGCAGTTCTTC. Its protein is CASSLAVGSGEGNEQFF.

The chain's CDR3 is CASNTTSGSAYEQYF. The CDR3 DNA reads as TGTGCCAGCAACACAACTAGCGGGAGCGCCTACGAGCAGTACTTC. The rearrangement uses TRBV11-2 and TRBJ2-7; 11 bases match TRBD2. The CDR3 extends over 15 amino acids. V was clipped by 7 bases and J by 2 bases; unmatched bases: 7. The germline gives CDR1 SGHAT, CDR2 FQNNGV.

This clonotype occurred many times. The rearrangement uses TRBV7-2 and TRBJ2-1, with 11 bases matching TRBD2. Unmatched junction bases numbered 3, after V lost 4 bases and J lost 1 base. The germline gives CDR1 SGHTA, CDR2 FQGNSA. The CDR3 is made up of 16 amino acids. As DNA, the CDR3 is TGTGCCAGCAGCTCGACTAGCGGGGCTTCCTACAATGAGCAGTTCTTC. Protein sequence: CASSSTSGASYNEQFF.

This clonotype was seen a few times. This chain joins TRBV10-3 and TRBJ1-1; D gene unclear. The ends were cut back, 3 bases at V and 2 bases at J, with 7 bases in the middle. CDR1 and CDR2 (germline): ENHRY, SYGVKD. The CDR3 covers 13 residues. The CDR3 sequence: CAISENFNTEAFF. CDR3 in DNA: TGTGCCATCAGTGAAAATTTCAACACTGAAGCTTTCTTT.

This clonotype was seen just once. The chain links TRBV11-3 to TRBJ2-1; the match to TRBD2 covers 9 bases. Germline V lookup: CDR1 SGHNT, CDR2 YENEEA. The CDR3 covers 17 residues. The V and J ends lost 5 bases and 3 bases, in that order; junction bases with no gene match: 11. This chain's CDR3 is CASSPMARLADYNEQFF. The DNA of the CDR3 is TGTGCCAGCAGCCCTATGGCCCGACTAGCGGACTACAATGAGCAGTTCTTC.

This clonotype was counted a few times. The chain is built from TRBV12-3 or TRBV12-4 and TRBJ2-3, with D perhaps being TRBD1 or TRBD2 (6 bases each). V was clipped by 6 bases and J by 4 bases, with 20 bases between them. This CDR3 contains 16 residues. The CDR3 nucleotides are TGTGCCAGCAGCTTCTACCTAGGGGGGAAGGCAGATACGCAGTATTTT. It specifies CASSFYLGGKADTQYF.

The DNA for the CDR3 is TGTGCCAGCAGCTTTAACGGGAGGTTCACAGATACGCAGTATTTT. Its translation: CASSFNGRFTDTQYF. The chain recombines TRBV18 with TRBJ2-3; 7 bases fit TRBD2. This CDR3 contains 15 residues. Germline CDR1 and CDR2: KGHSH and LQKENI. Trimming cost V 8 bases and J 2 bases; bases outside gene matches: 10.

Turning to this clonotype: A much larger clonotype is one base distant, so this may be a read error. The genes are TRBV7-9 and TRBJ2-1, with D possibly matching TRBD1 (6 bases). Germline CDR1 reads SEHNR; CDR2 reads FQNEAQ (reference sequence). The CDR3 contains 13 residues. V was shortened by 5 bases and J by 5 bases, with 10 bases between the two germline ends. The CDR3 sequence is CASSPGQNNEQFF. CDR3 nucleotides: TGTGCCAGCAGCCCCGGACAGAACAATGAGCAGTTCTTC.

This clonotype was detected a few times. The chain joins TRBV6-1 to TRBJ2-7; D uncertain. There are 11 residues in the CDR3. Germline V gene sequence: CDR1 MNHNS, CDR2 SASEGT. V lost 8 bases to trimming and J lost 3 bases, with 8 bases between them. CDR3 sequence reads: CASGLDYEQYF. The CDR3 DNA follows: TGTGCCAGCGGCCTGGACTACGAGCAGTACTTC.

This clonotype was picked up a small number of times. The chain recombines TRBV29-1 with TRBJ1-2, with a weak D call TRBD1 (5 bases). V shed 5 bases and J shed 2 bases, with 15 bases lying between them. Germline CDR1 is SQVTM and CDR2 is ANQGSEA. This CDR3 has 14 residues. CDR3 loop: CSVSPGLPNYGYTF. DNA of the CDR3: TGCAGCGTTTCACCGGGACTACCGAACTATGGCTACACCTTC.

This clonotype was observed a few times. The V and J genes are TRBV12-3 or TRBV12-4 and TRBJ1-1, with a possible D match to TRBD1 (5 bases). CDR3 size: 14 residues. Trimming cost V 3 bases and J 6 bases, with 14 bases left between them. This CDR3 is CASSLPRVAAEAFF. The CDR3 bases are TGTGCCAGCAGTTTGCCCAGGGTGGCCGCTGAAGCTTTCTTT.

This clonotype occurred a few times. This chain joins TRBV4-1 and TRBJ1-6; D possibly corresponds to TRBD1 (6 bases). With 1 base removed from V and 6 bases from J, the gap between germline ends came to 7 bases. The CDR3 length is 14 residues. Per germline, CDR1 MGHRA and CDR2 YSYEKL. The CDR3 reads CASSQARGNSPLHF. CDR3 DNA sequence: TGCGCCAGCAGCCAAGCCAGGGGTAATTCACCCCTCCACTTT.

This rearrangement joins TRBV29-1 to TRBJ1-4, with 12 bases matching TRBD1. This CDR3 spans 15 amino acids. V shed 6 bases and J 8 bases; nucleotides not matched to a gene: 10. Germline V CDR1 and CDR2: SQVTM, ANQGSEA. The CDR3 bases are TGCAGCGTCAAGCCGGGACAGGGGGCGAGGGAAAAACTGTTTTTT. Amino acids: CSVKPGQGAREKLFF.

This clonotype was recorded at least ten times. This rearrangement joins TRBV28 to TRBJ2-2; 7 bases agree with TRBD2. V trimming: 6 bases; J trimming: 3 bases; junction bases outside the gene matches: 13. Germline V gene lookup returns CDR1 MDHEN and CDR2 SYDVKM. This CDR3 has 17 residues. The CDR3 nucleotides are TGTGCCAGCAGCAGACTAGGGGCGGGAGCTGACACCGGGGAGCTGTTTTTT. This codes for CASSRLGAGADTGELFF.

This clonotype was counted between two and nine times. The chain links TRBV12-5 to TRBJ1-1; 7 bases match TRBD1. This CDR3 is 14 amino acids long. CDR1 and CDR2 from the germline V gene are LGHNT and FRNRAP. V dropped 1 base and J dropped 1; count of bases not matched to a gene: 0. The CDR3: CASGLGTGNTEAFF. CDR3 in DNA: TGTGCTAGTGGTTTGGGGACAGGGAACACTGAAGCTTTCTTT.

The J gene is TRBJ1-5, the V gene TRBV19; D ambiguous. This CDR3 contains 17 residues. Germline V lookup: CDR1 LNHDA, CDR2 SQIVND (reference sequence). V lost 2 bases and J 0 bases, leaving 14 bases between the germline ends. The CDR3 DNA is TGTGCCAGTAGTATAACTGGACCTTGGAATAGCAATCAGCCCCAGCATTTT. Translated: CASSITGPWNSNQPQHF.

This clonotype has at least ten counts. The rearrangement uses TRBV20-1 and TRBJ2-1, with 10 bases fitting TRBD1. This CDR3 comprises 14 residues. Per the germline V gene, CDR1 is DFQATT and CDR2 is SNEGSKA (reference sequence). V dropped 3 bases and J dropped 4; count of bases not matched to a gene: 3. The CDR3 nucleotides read TGCAGTGCTAGTGGGGACAGGGGTTACAATGAGCAGTTCTTC. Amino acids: CSASGDRGYNEQFF.

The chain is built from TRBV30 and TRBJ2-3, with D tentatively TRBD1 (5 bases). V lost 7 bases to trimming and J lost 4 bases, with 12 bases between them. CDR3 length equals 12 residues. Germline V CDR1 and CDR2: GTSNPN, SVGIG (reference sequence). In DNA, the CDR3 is TGTGCCTCCCGCGACAGTCCAGATACGCAGTATTTT. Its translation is CASRDSPDTQYF.

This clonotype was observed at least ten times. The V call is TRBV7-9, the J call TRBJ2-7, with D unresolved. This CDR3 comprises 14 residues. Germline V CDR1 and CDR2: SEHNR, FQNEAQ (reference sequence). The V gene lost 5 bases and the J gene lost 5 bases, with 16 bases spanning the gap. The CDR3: CASSQRTQNDEQYF. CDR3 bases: TGTGCCAGCAGCCAGCGTACACAGAATGACGAGCAGTACTTC. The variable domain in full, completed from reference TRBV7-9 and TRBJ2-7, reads DTGVSQNPRHKITKRGQNVTFRCDPISEHNRLYWYRQTLGQGPEFLTYFQNEAQLEKSRLLSDRFSAERPKGSFSTLEIQRTEQGDSAMYLCASSQRTQNDEQYFGPGTRLTVT.

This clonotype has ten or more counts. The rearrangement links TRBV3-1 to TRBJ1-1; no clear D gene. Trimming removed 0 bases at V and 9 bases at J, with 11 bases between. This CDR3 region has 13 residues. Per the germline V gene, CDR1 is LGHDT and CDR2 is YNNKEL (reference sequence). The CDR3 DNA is TGTGCCAGCAGCCAAGATCTCGGCAAGCAAGCTTTCTTT. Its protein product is CASSQDLGKQAFF.

The CDR3 loop reads CASSYRGGNTGELFF. The CDR3 nucleotides are TGTGCCAGCAGTTACAGAGGCGGGAACACCGGGGAGCTGTTTTTT. This chain uses TRBV6-5 with TRBJ2-2, with D unresolved. In germline, CDR1 is MNHEY, CDR2 SVGAGI. The CDR3 runs 15 residues. V lost 2 bases and J 1 base, leaving 8 bases between the germline ends.